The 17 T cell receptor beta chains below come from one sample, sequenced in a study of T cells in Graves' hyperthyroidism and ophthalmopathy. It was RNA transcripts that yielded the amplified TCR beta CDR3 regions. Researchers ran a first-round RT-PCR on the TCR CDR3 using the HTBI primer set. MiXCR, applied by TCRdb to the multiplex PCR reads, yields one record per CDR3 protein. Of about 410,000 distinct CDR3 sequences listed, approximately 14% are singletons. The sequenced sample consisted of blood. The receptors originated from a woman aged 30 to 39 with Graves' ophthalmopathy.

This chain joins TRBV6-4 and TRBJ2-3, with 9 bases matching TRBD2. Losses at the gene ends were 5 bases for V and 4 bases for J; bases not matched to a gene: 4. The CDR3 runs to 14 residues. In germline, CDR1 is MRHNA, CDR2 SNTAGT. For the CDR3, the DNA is TGTGCCAGCAGTTCAAGCGGGGGGTCAGATACGCAGTATTTT. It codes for CASSSSGGSDTQYF.

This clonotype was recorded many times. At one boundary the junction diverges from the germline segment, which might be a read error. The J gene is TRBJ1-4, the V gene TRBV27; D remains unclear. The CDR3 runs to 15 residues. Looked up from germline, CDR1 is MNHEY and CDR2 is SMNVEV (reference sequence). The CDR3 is CASSREARPNEKLFF. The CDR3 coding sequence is TGCGCCAGCAGTCGTGAGGCGAGACCTAATGAAAAACTGTTTTTT.

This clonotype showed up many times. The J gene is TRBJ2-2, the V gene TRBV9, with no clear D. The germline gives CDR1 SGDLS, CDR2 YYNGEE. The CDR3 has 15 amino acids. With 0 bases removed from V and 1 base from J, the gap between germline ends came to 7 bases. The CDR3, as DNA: TGTGCCAGCAGCGTAGGACCTGAGAACACCGGGGAGCTGTTTTTT. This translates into CASSVGPENTGELFF.

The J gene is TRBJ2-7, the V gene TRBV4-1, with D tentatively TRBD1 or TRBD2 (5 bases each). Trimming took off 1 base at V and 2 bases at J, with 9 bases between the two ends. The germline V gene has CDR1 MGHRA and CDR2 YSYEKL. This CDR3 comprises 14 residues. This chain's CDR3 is CASSQVEGPYEQYF. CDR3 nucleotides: TGCGCCAGCAGCCAAGTAGAGGGACCCTACGAGCAGTACTTC.

The CDR3 region is CASSIVRKGSGFF. For the CDR3, the DNA is TGTGCCAGTAGTATTGTCCGGAAGGGAAGTGGGTTTTTT. This chain joins TRBV19 and TRBJ1-4; D is unresolved. Germline V gene sequence: CDR1 LNHDA, CDR2 SQIVND (reference sequence). The CDR3 runs to 13 residues. The V and J ends lost 3 bases and 16 bases respectively, with 18 bases between them. Together with reference TRBV19 and TRBJ1-4, the CDR3 gives the full variable domain: DGGITQSPKYLFRKEGQNVTLSCEQNLNHDAMYWYRQDPGQGLRLIYYSQIVNDFQKGDIAEGYSVSREKKESFPLTVTSAQKNPTAFYLCASSIVRKGSGFFGSGTQLSVL.

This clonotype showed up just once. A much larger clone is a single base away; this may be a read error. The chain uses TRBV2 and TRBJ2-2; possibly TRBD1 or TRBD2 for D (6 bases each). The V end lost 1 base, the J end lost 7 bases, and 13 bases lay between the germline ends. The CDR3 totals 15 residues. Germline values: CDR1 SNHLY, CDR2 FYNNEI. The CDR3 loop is CASSEVPGAVGELFF. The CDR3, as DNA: TGTGCCAGCAGTGAAGTTCCGGGGGCGGTCGGGGAGCTGTTTTTT.

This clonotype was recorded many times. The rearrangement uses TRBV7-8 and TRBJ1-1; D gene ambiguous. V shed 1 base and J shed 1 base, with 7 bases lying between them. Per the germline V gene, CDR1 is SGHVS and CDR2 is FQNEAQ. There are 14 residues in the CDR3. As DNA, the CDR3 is TGTGCCAGCAGCTTAGTAGCCAAGAACACTGAAGCTTTCTTT. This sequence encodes CASSLVAKNTEAFF.

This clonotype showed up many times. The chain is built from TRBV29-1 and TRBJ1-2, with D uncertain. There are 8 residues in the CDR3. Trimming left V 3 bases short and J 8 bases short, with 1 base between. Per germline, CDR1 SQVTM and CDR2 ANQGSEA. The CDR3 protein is CSVEGYTF. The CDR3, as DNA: TGCAGCGTTGAGGGCTACACCTTC.

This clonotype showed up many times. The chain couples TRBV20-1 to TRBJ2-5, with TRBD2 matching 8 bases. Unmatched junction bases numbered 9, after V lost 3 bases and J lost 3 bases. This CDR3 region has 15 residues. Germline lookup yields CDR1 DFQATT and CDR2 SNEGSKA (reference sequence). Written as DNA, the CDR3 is TGCAGTGCTAGGAAAGCGGGGGATTGGGAAGAGACCCAGTACTTC. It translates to CSARKAGDWEETQYF.

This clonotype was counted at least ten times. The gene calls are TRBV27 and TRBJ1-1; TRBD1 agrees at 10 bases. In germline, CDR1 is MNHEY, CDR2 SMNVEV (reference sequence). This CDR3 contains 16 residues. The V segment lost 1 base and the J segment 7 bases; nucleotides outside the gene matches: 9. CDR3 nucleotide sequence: TGTGCCAGCAGTTTATGGTCGGGGACAGGGGCAAGTGAAGCTTTCTTT. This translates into CASSLWSGTGASEAFF.

CDR3 DNA sequence: TGCGCCAGCAGCCAAGATGGTCAGCCCCAGCATTTT. Translated: CASSQDGQPQHF. This sequence joins TRBV4-1 and TRBJ1-5; D not resolved. This CDR3 comprises 12 residues. Deletions cut 0 bases from V and 6 bases from J, with 3 bases between. CDR1 and CDR2 from the germline V gene are MGHRA and YSYEKL.

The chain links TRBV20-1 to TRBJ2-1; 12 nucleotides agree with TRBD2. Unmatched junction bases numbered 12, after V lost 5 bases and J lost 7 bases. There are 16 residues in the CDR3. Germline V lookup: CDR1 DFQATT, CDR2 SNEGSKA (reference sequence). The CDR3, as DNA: TGCAGTGCTTCACCGGCGGCTAGCGGGGGGGGAAATGAGCAGTTCTTC. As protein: CSASPAASGGGNEQFF.

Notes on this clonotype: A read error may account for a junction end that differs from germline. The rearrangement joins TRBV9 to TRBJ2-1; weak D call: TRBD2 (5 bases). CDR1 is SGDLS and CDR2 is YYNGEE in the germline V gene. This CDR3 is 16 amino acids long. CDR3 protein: CASSVKGAGSYSEQFF. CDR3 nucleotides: TGTGCCAGCAGCGTAAAGGGAGCTGGCTCCTACAGTGAGCAGTTCTTC.

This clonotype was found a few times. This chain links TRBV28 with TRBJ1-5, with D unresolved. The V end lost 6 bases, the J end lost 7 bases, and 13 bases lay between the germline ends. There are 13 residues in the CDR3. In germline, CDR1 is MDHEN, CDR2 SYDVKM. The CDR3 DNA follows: TGTGCCAGCAGCATATACGTGGGGCAGCCCCAGCATTTT. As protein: CASSIYVGQPQHF.

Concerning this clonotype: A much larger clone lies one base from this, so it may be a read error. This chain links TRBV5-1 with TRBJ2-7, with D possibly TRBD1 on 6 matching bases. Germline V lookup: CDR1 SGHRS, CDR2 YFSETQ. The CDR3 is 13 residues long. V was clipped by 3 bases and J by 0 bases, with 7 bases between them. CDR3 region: CASSWDTSYEQYF. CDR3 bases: TGCGCCAGCAGCTGGGACACCTCCTACGAGCAGTACTTC.

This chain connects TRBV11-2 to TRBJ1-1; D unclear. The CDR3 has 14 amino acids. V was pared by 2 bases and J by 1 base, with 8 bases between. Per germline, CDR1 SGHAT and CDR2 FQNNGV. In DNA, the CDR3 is TGTGCCAGCAGCTTACAGGAGAAGAACACTGAAGCTTTCTTT. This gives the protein CASSLQEKNTEAFF.

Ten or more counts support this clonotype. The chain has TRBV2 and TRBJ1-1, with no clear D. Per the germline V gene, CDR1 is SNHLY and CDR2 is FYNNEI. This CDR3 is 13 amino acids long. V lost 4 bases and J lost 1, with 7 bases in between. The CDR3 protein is CASSVQSNTEAFF. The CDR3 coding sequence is TGTGCCAGCAGTGTCCAGTCGAACACTGAAGCTTTCTTT.